These 18 T cell receptor beta chains were all obtained from the same sample, sequenced in a study of immune cell composition in non-small cell lung cancer. Profiled with immunoSEQ multiplex PCR; TCRdb holds only in-frame clones, not every one. The table lists 13,000 or so clones, around three quarters of them singletons, with 13% to 15% in the top ten. Material for sequencing was lung tumor tissue. These receptor sequences come from a human donor with non-small cell lung cancer.

The CDR3 here is CASSPTVDEQFF. The CDR3 nucleotides are TGTGCCAGCAGTCCAACTGTGGATGAGCAGTTCTTC. This chain uses TRBV27 with TRBJ2-1; unclear D gene. The CDR3 is 12 residues long. V was trimmed by 5 bases and J by 8 bases, leaving 10 bases between them. Per the germline V gene, CDR1 is MNHEY and CDR2 is SMNVEV (reference sequence).

This clone was recorded a few times. J is TRBJ2-7 and V is TRBV7-2; D ambiguous. The V gene's germline CDR1 is SGHTA and CDR2 FQGNSA. The V end lost 2 bases, the J end lost 1 base, and 9 bases lay between the germline ends. This CDR3 is built from 14 residues. Here the CDR3 DNA reads TGTGCCAGCAGCTTATCCTGGCAGTCCTACGAGCAGTACTTC. Amino acids: CASSLSWQSYEQYF.

This sequence joins TRBV11-2 and TRBJ2-7; perhaps TRBD1 as D (7 bases). The V end lost 0 bases, the J end lost 0 bases, and 9 bases lay between the germline ends. The germline V gene has CDR1 SGHAT and CDR2 FQNNGV. CDR3 length: 15 residues. The CDR3 reads CASSLEEGASYEQYF. The CDR3, as DNA: TGTGCCAGCAGCTTAGAGGAGGGGGCCTCCTACGAGCAGTACTTC.

The chain recombines TRBV7-9 with TRBJ2-5; the match to TRBD2 covers 11 bases. Per the germline V gene, CDR1 is SEHNR and CDR2 is FQNEAQ (reference sequence). This CDR3 contains 15 residues. Trimming removed 3 bases from V and 3 bases from J; junction bases left unmatched: 3. For the CDR3, the DNA is TGTGCCAGCAGCTTTAGCGGGAGGGCGAAAGAGACCCAGTACTTC. Translation gives CASSFSGRAKETQYF.

V gene TRBV28 combines with J gene TRBJ1-5; D gene uncertain. Germline CDR1 and CDR2: MDHEN and SYDVKM. This CDR3 has 15 residues. V was cut by 8 bases and J by 3 bases, with 17 bases left in between. The CDR3 sequence: CASWTNGGINQPQHF. CDR3 nucleotide sequence: TGTGCCAGCTGGACGAATGGAGGAATCAATCAGCCCCAGCATTTT.

V is TRBV18 and J is TRBJ1-2; 7 nucleotides align to TRBD1. The length of the CDR3 is 13 residues. Germline CDR1 reads KGHSH; CDR2 reads LQKENI. V shed 3 bases and J 10 bases; nucleotides not matched to a gene: 8. For the CDR3, the DNA is TGTGCCAGCTCACCTGTAGGGACAGTTGACTACACCTTC. This gives the protein CASSPVGTVDYTF. The variable domain in full, completed from reference TRBV18 and TRBJ1-2, reads NAGVMQNPRHLVRRRGQEARLRCSPMKGHSHVYWYRQLPEEGLKFMVYLQKENIIDESGMPKERFSAEFPKEGPSILRIQQVVRGDSAAYFCASSPVGTVDYTFGSGTRLTVV.

V and J are TRBV2 and TRBJ1-3, with no clear D. V was clipped by 7 bases and J by 2 bases, with 15 bases between them. Germline-derived CDR1 and CDR2 are SNHLY and FYNNEI. This CDR3 region has 15 residues. Written as DNA, the CDR3 is TGTGCCAGCAAGGGCTCGGGAGGCCCTGGAAACACCATATATTTT. Translated, it gives CASKGSGGPGNTIYF.

This sequence joins TRBV19 and TRBJ2-1, with 10 bases lining up with TRBD1. CDR3 length: 15 residues. V dropped 1 base and J dropped 12; count of bases not matched to a gene: 9. Germline lookup yields CDR1 LNHDA and CDR2 SQIVND (reference sequence). CDR3 nucleotide sequence: TGTGCCAGTAGTATAGGGACAGGGGGGGGAACTAGGCAGTTCTTC. It codes for CASSIGTGGGTRQFF.

The J gene is TRBJ2-7, the V gene TRBV2; D may be TRBD1 (5 bases). The germline V gene has CDR1 SNHLY and CDR2 FYNNEI. The CDR3 has 14 residues. V was pared by 5 bases and J by 5 bases, with 16 bases between. CDR3 nucleotide sequence: TGTGCCAGCAGTCGGCAGGGATTATCTAACGAGCAGTACTTC. The encoded protein is CASSRQGLSNEQYF.

The chain has TRBV4-2 and TRBJ2-5; no firm D call. The CDR3 length is 13 residues. CDR1 and CDR2 (germline): LGHNA, YNFKEQ. Trimming left V 0 bases short and J 5 bases short, with 7 bases between. In DNA form, the CDR3 reads TGTGCCAGCAGCCAAGAGTATGGCGAGACCCAGTACTTC. It encodes CASSQEYGETQYF.

This clone was seen a few times. This chain links TRBV4-1 with TRBJ1-1, with D maybe TRBD1 (5 bases). The germline CDR1 and CDR2 sequences are MGHRA and YSYEKL. V lost 8 bases to trimming and J lost 4 bases, with 23 bases between them. This CDR3 has 16 residues. CDR3 coding DNA: TGCGCCAGCTATGCCCTATTCAGCAGGGAACCCACTGAAGCTTTCTTT. Translating gives CASYALFSREPTEAFF.

The CDR3 coding sequence is TGTGCCAGCAGTGTACAGGGGAACTATGGCTACACCTTC. The encoded protein is CASSVQGNYGYTF. This sequence joins TRBV6-5 and TRBJ1-2; 7 bases align to TRBD1. The CDR3 extends over 13 amino acids. V shed 5 bases and J 2 bases; nucleotides not matched to a gene: 2. Germline CDR1 reads MNHEY; CDR2 reads SVGAGI.

The chain uses TRBV28 and TRBJ2-1; D is unclear. Looked up from germline, CDR1 is MDHEN and CDR2 is SYDVKM. The CDR3 has 12 residues. V was clipped by 8 bases and J by 8 bases, with 13 bases between them. CDR3 bases: TGTGCCAGCTGTGTTTTGGGCTATGAGCAGTTCTTC. Encoded protein: CASCVLGYEQFF.

V gene TRBV6-1 combines with J gene TRBJ2-5; D is ambiguous. The CDR3 loop spans 19 amino acids. Trimming cost V 2 bases and J 1 base, with 23 bases left between them. Germline V gene lookup returns CDR1 MNHNS and CDR2 SASEGT. The CDR3 loop reads CASSEYRTLGVSSQETQYF. CDR3 coding DNA: TGTGCCAGCAGTGAATACCGAACCCTAGGTGTCTCCTCCCAAGAGACCCAGTACTTC.

This clone was seen a handful of times. The chain uses TRBV2 and TRBJ1-2; 8 bases agree with TRBD1. CDR3 length: 14 residues. CDR1 is SNHLY, CDR2 FYNNEI, per germline. V dropped 7 bases and J dropped 4; count of bases not matched to a gene: 8. The DNA for the CDR3 is TGTGCCAGCATCTATCAGGGGGCCCGCTATGGCTACACCTTC. It specifies CASIYQGARYGYTF.

CDR3 residues: CASTEYSDRTDTQYF. CDR3 in DNA: TGTGCCAGCACCGAATACAGTGACCGCACAGATACGCAGTATTTT. This chain connects TRBV5-5 to TRBJ2-3; D is ambiguous. This CDR3 has 15 amino acids. The germline gives CDR1 SGHKS, CDR2 YYEKEE (reference sequence). The V end was cut by 6 bases, the J end by 1 base, with 15 bases between.

The V and J genes are TRBV11-2 and TRBJ1-1, with D maybe TRBD1 (5 bases). Germline loops: CDR1 SGHAT, CDR2 FQNNGV. The V gene lost 7 bases and the J gene lost 0 bases, with 15 bases spanning the gap. This CDR3 contains 15 residues. DNA of the CDR3: TGTGCCAGCATCCATAATCAGGGCATGAACACTGAAGCTTTCTTT. As protein: CASIHNQGMNTEAFF.

The chain has TRBV27 and TRBJ1-1; D uncertain. V was shortened by 7 bases and J by 6 bases, with 15 bases between the two germline ends. Germline CDR1 MNHEY, CDR2 SMNVEV (reference sequence). This CDR3 is built from 13 residues. The CDR3: CASNARESAEAFF. As DNA, the CDR3 is TGTGCCAGCAACGCGCGGGAGAGCGCTGAAGCTTTCTTT.